This passage covers 9 T cell receptor beta chains from one sample sequenced in a study of cytomegalovirus exposure and HLA in healthy donors. Repertoires were generated with immunoSEQ multiplex PCR, while TCRdb's copy carries only in-frame clones and drops some. Here the sample spans some 340,000 clones, roughly 87% being singletons. Sample: PBMCs. Receptors were obtained from a woman between 25 and 40 years old in good health and CMV-seropositive.

This clone was counted once. The rearrangement links TRBV7-2 to TRBJ2-7; 8 bases are a match to TRBD1. Germline loops: CDR1 SGHTA, CDR2 FQGNSA. The CDR3 has 13 amino acids. J gave up 3 bases and V 8 bases, and 6 bases lay outside the gene matches. CDR3 protein: CASLTGAGYEQYF. CDR3 bases: TGTGCCAGCCTGACAGGGGCTGGCTACGAGCAGTACTTC.

In this sample, this clone turned up a few times. The chain joins TRBV7-9 to TRBJ2-7, with D perhaps TRBD1 or TRBD2 (5 bases each). The CDR3 has 11 amino acids. The V gene lost 6 bases and the J gene lost 5 bases, with 8 bases spanning the gap. Germline CDR1 reads SEHNR; CDR2 reads FQNEAQ (reference sequence). CDR3 DNA sequence: TGTGCCAGCAGTATGGGGGACGAGCAGTACTTC. Encoded protein: CASSMGDEQYF.

The chain uses TRBV7-9 and TRBJ2-7; D is perhaps TRBD1 (5 bases). In germline, CDR1 is SEHNR, CDR2 FQNEAQ (reference sequence). The CDR3 runs 13 residues. Trimming took off 8 bases at V and 0 bases at J, with 11 bases between the two ends. CDR3 sequence: CASLSQDSYEQYF. CDR3 bases: TGTGCCAGCCTTTCACAGGACTCCTACGAGCAGTACTTC.

The J gene is TRBJ2-5, the V gene TRBV9, with a weak D call TRBD2 (5 bases). Deletions cut 3 bases from V and 4 bases from J, with 10 bases between. Germline V CDR1 and CDR2: SGDLS, YYNGEE. This CDR3 has 13 amino acids. The CDR3 nucleotides read TGTGCCAGCAGCGGGGGAGAGAGAGAGACCCAGTACTTC. Amino acid sequence: CASSGGERETQYF.

The chain employs TRBV6-5 and TRBJ1-1; maybe TRBD1 (5 bases). The CDR3 has 13 residues. CDR1 and CDR2 from the germline V gene are MNHEY and SVGAGI. Trimming removed 0 bases from V and 7 bases from J, with 9 bases in between. The CDR3 DNA sequence: TGTGCCAGCAGTTACTCGAGAGGGGTTGAAGCTTTCTTT. Encoded protein: CASSYSRGVEAFF.

The rearrangement joins TRBV19 to TRBJ1-2, with 7 positions matching TRBD1. The V and J ends lost 5 bases and 4 bases, in that order; junction bases with no gene match: 13. Germline V lookup: CDR1 LNHDA, CDR2 SQIVND (reference sequence). The CDR3 loop spans 16 amino acids. The CDR3 sequence is CASSPRQGSSPYGYTF. The CDR3 bases are TGTGCCAGTAGTCCCAGACAGGGTTCATCGCCCTATGGCTACACCTTC.

This clone was counted between two and nine times. V gene TRBV30 combines with J gene TRBJ2-2; 7 nucleotides agree with TRBD1. CDR1 and CDR2 (germline): GTSNPN, SVGIG (reference sequence). The CDR3 is 16 amino acids. The V and J ends lost 7 bases and 5 bases, in that order; junction bases with no gene match: 16. The CDR3 here is CAYGKPTGWGTGELFF. In DNA, the CDR3 is TGTGCCTATGGAAAGCCGACAGGGTGGGGAACCGGGGAGCTGTTTTTT.

The V gene is TRBV27, the J gene TRBJ2-3, with D tentatively TRBD2 (5 bases). Between the trimmed V and J ends, which lost 1 base and 1 base, there was a span of 9 bases. The CDR3 has 15 residues. CDR1 and CDR2 from the germline V gene are MNHEY and SMNVEV (reference sequence). The CDR3 DNA reads as TGTGCCAGCAGTTTATTCATCGGGGGCACAGATACGCAGTATTTT. It specifies CASSLFIGGTDTQYF.

The CDR3, as DNA: TGTGCCACCAAGCGGGGGGTCACCGGGGAGCTGTTTTTT. Protein: CATKRGVTGELFF. The chain has TRBV27 and TRBJ2-2; 9 nucleotides agree with TRBD2. The CDR3 length is 13 residues. Germline V gene sequence: CDR1 MNHEY, CDR2 SMNVEV (reference sequence). V lost 10 bases and J lost 4; bases outside the gene matches: 4.